Sequencing of this T cell receptor (beta chain) was carried out in a study of blood T cell repertoires in COVID-19. The protocol was immunoSEQ multiplex PCR, while the TCRdb copy is restricted to in-frame clones and leaves out a portion. The sample records approximately 180,000 clones, 70% to 85% being singletons. Worth noting for this clone: Other nucleotide sequences from this sample produce the same CDR3.

The germline V gene encodes CDR1 SNHLY and CDR2 FYNNEI. The CDR3 has 13 residues. V was pared by 6 bases and J by 1 base, with 7 bases between. Specimen: PBMCs or T cells enriched from blood (not recorded which). The origin of this receptor is a woman between 55 and 75 years old with acute COVID-19. The J gene is TRBJ1-5, the V gene TRBV2, with D perhaps matching TRBD1 (5 bases). CDR3 DNA sequence: TGTGCCAGCAGGCGGGACAGCAATCAGCCCCAGCATTTT. Protein sequence: CASRRDSNQPQHF.